A single sample is the source of the 20 T cell receptor beta chains below, sequenced in a study of T cell responses to AZD1222 COVID-19 vaccine. The protocol was immunoSEQ multiplex PCR, while the TCRdb copy is restricted to in-frame clones and leaves out a portion. The sample yields about 120,000 clones, around 87% seen once. Here the sequenced sample was peripheral blood, taken on day 0 of AZD1222 vaccination. These receptors were taken from an adult in good health.

J is TRBJ2-5 and V is TRBV11-2; possibly TRBD1 or TRBD2 for D (5 bases each). Germline V gives CDR1 SGHAT, CDR2 FQNNGV. CDR3 length: 16 residues. Trimming stripped 1 base from V and 5 bases from J, with 17 bases between. This CDR3 is CASSLGDRQRGETQYF. DNA of the CDR3: TGTGCCAGCAGCTTAGGAGACAGACAGAGGGGTGAGACCCAGTACTTC.

This clone appeared once. This chain connects TRBV30 to TRBJ1-1; D is unclear. The CDR3 totals 13 residues. Germline V gives CDR1 GTSNPN, CDR2 SVGIG (reference sequence). Trimming removed 0 bases from V and 3 bases from J, with 8 bases in between. The CDR3 DNA reads TGTGCCTGGAGTGTTAACAGAGACACTGAAGCTTTCTTT. Translation gives CAWSVNRDTEAFF.

The table lists this clone with a count of one. The V gene is TRBV19, the J gene TRBJ2-6; D remains unclear. The germline gives CDR1 LNHDA, CDR2 SQIVND (reference sequence). The length of the CDR3 is 14 residues. V was pared by 5 bases and J by 0 bases, with 5 bases between. The CDR3 here is CASSLSSGANVLTF. CDR3 DNA: TGTGCCAGTAGTTTGAGCTCTGGGGCCAACGTCCTGACTTTC.

The chain is built from TRBV14 and TRBJ2-7; D may be TRBD2 (7 bases). Germline V gene data show CDR1 as SGHDN and CDR2 as FVKESK. Trimming left V 8 bases short and J 7 bases short, with 21 bases between. This CDR3 has 14 amino acids. This chain's CDR3 is CASRRRGARGEQYF. The CDR3 DNA sequence: TGTGCCAGCCGCCGCCGGGGGGCAAGGGGGGAGCAGTACTTC.

The chain recombines TRBV7-3 with TRBJ2-2; 12 bases align to TRBD2. With V trimmed by 2 bases and J by 6 bases, 1 base remained unmatched. CDR1 is SGHTA, CDR2 FQGTGA, per germline. CDR3 length equals 15 residues. CDR3 nucleotides: TGTGCCAGCAGCTTACTAGCGGGAGGGGCCGGGGAGCTGTTTTTT. As protein: CASSLLAGGAGELFF.

The gene calls are TRBV10-2 and TRBJ1-1; TRBD1 matches 9 bases. CDR1 and CDR2 from the germline V gene are WSHSY and SAAADI. Trimming took 4 bases from V and 5 from J; bases not matched to a gene: 5. There are 14 residues in the CDR3. CDR3: CASSVQGAVTEAFF. The CDR3 DNA is TGCGCCAGCAGTGTACAGGGGGCGGTAACTGAAGCTTTCTTT.

The rearrangement uses TRBV7-2 and TRBJ2-1; 7 bases line up with TRBD2. Germline CDR1 reads SGHTA; CDR2 reads FQGNSA. The V segment lost 1 base and the J segment 9 bases; nucleotides outside the gene matches: 6. The CDR3 extends over 14 amino acids. CDR3 DNA sequence: TGTGCCAGCAGCTTAGTGGCGGGAGAGGCTGAGCAGTTCTTC. Protein: CASSLVAGEAEQFF. The entire variable domain, with the rest obtained from reference TRBV7-2 and TRBJ2-1, is as follows: GAGVSQSPSNKVTEKGKDVELRCDPISGHTALYWYRQSLGQGLEFLIYFQGNSAPDKSGLPSDRFSAERTGGSVSTLTIQRTQQEDSAVYLCASSLVAGEAEQFFGPGTRLTVL.

The chain links TRBV6-5 to TRBJ2-5; D uncertain. The CDR3 has 12 residues. Germline CDR1 MNHEY, CDR2 SVGAGI. The V end was cut by 6 bases, the J end by 3 bases, with 8 bases between. Written as DNA, the CDR3 is TGTGCCAGCAGCCTAATGGAAGAGACCCAGTACTTC. This gives the protein CASSLMEETQYF.

This rearrangement joins TRBV30 to TRBJ1-1; D unresolved. Trimming stripped 4 bases from V and 2 bases from J, with 11 bases between. The CDR3 spans 13 residues. Germline V gene sequence: CDR1 GTSNPN, CDR2 SVGIG (reference sequence). The CDR3 protein is CAWKYGINTEAFF. CDR3 DNA: TGTGCCTGGAAATACGGGATTAACACTGAAGCTTTCTTT.

This chain uses TRBV5-4 with TRBJ2-7; D might be TRBD1 or TRBD2, each matching 5 bases. V dropped 4 bases and J dropped 2 bases, with 10 bases sitting between them. Germline-derived CDR1 and CDR2 are SGHNT and YYREEE (reference sequence). This CDR3 comprises 13 residues. DNA of the CDR3: TGTGCCAGCAGCCGGGACGGAACCTACGAGCAGTACTTC. Translation gives CASSRDGTYEQYF.

The chain is built from TRBV5-8 and TRBJ1-2; D call uncertain. V lost 1 base, J lost 5 bases, and 12 bases lay in between. The length of the CDR3 is 14 residues. Germline V gives CDR1 SGHTS, CDR2 YDEGEE. The CDR3 spells CASSLTRNSYGYTF. CDR3 sequence (DNA): TGTGCCAGCAGCTTGACCAGAAACTCTTATGGCTACACCTTC.

The chain is built from TRBV7-9 and TRBJ2-1, with D possibly matching TRBD2 (5 bases). V was shortened by 5 bases and J by 7 bases, with 18 bases between the two germline ends. The CDR3 has 15 residues. Germline CDR1 SEHNR, CDR2 FQNEAQ (reference sequence). CDR3 sequence: CASSPTREFVNEQFF. The CDR3 DNA sequence: TGTGCCAGCAGCCCAACAAGGGAGTTTGTGAATGAGCAGTTCTTC.

The chain employs TRBV5-1 and TRBJ2-7; D possibly corresponds to TRBD2 (5 bases). The germline V gene has CDR1 SGHRS and CDR2 YFSETQ. V lost 3 bases and J lost 2, with 9 bases in between. This CDR3 is 13 amino acids long. The CDR3 reads CASSSEVTYEQYF. Here the CDR3 DNA reads TGCGCCAGCAGCTCGGAGGTAACCTACGAGCAGTACTTC.

This chain uses TRBV7-2 with TRBJ1-2, with a tentative D call TRBD1 (6 bases). V lost 0 bases and J lost 8, with 16 bases in between. CDR3 size: 15 residues. Per germline, CDR1 SGHTA and CDR2 FQGNSA. In DNA, the CDR3 is TGTGCCAGCAGCTTAGCGCGGACAGATACTCGGGGCTACACCTTC. It specifies CASSLARTDTRGYTF.

This chain joins TRBV11-2 and TRBJ2-3; D gene ambiguous. Germline values: CDR1 SGHAT, CDR2 FQNNGV. The germline V and J ends were trimmed by 5 bases and 8 bases, with 14 bases remaining between them. The CDR3 runs to 13 residues. The CDR3 sequence is CASSRAPSSTQYF. CDR3 DNA sequence: TGTGCCAGCAGCCGAGCCCCCTCGAGTACGCAGTATTTT. Combining the CDR3 with reference TRBV11-2 and TRBJ2-3 gives the whole variable domain EAGVAQSPRYKIIEKRQSVAFWCNPISGHATLYWYQQILGQGPKLLIQFQNNGVVDDSQLPKDRFSAERLKGVDSTLKIQPAKLEDSAVYLCASSRAPSSTQYFGPGTRLTVL.

The chain links TRBV5-1 to TRBJ2-2; either TRBD1 or TRBD2 may fit D (5 bases each). The V end was cut by 0 bases, the J end by 6 bases, with 12 bases between. CDR1 and CDR2 (germline): SGHRS, YFSETQ. This CDR3 has 15 residues. This chain's CDR3 is CASSLERDLPGELFF. The CDR3 DNA is TGCGCCAGCAGCTTGGAACGGGACCTCCCCGGGGAGCTGTTTTTT.

This clone showed up just a few times. The chain recombines TRBV2 with TRBJ2-2; D is ambiguous. Germline lookup yields CDR1 SNHLY and CDR2 FYNNEI. The V end lost 1 base, the J end lost 7 bases, and 4 bases lay between the germline ends. The length of the CDR3 is 12 residues. The DNA for the CDR3 is TGTGCCAGCAGTGAAGAGGACGGGGAGCTGTTTTTT. The encoded protein is CASSEEDGELFF.

This clone was counted a single time. CDR3 loop: CASSLALAHEQYF. The CDR3 DNA follows: TGTGCCAGCAGTTTAGCGCTAGCCCACGAGCAGTACTTC. The rearrangement joins TRBV12-3 or TRBV12-4 to TRBJ2-7; a weak D match, TRBD2 (5 bases). The V gene lost 0 bases and the J gene lost 5 bases, with 8 bases spanning the gap. The CDR3 totals 13 residues.

The chain recombines TRBV19 with TRBJ2-3; 9 nucleotides match TRBD2. The CDR3 runs to 15 residues. Germline CDR1 reads LNHDA; CDR2 reads SQIVND (reference sequence). The V segment lost 1 base and the J segment 4 bases; nucleotides outside the gene matches: 3. This CDR3 is CASSIGAGGSDTQYF. CDR3 bases: TGTGCCAGTAGTATAGGAGCGGGAGGATCAGATACGCAGTATTTT.

This clone was recorded a few times. V and J are TRBV2 and TRBJ1-2; D ambiguous. Trimming removed 1 base from V and 6 bases from J, with 12 bases in between. CDR1 is SNHLY, CDR2 FYNNEI, per germline. This CDR3 region has 14 residues. As DNA, the CDR3 is TGTGCCAGCAGTGAAGATTCTGCGTATGATGGCTACACCTTC. Protein: CASSEDSAYDGYTF.